This TCR beta chain was identified in a study of stem cell transplantation in POMP-related autoinflammatory disease. Germline-derived CDR1 and CDR2 are SEHNR and FQNEAQ (reference sequence). The V end was cut by 2 bases, the J end by 0 bases, with 10 bases between. There are 15 residues in the CDR3. Sequencing used immunoSEQ multiplex PCR; TCRdb keeps in-frame clones, though not all of them. The sample carries 30,000 or so clones, just over 85% recorded once. The sequencing here drew on CD4+ T cells from PBMCs, taken before stem cell transplantation. The chain couples TRBV7-9 to TRBJ1-1; D possibly corresponds to TRBD1 (6 bases). This receptor was identified in a human donor with POMP-related autoinflammation and immune dysregulation (PRAID). The CDR3 bases are TGTGCCAGCAGCTTAAGGGGGGCCATGAACACTGAAGCTTTCTTT. This encodes CASSLRGAMNTEAFF.